This TCR beta chain was sequenced during a study of TIL therapy for anti-PD-1-resistant metastatic lung cancer. Study observations and caveats: The cohort had more treatment-naive, never-smoker and oncogene-addicted patients than typical.

The V gene end was trimmed by 3 bases and the J gene end by 6 bases; junction bases not matched to a gene: 6. The CDR3 extends over 15 amino acids. Per germline, CDR1 MDHEN and CDR2 SYDVKM. Note on this clone: Its antigen is not identified.

Sequencing used immunoSEQ v3. Sequenced by immunoSEQ multiplex PCR; TCRdb stores in-frame clones only, minus some. The sample lists 35,000 to 55,000 clones, 79% occurring once. As for time point: pre-treatment sample, taken before nivolumab and TIL therapy. The material was blood, obtained at baseline. V gene TRBV28 combines with J gene TRBJ2-1; 9 bases are a match to TRBD2. This clonotype originated in a man between 65 and 85 years old with non-small cell lung cancer. The chain's CDR3 is CASSLLAGQSNEQFF. The CDR3, as DNA: TGTGCCAGCAGTTTGCTAGCGGGGCAATCCAATGAGCAGTTCTTC.